One sample yielded the 6 T cell receptor beta chains listed below, sequenced in a study of T cells in women clearing cervical HPV infection. The method was immunoSEQ multiplex PCR; TCRdb's version includes in-frame clones alone and lacks a portion of them. The ten top clones account for roughly 15%, within a sample of 25,000 to 35,000 clones. Sequencing input: blood buffy coat. Source of these receptors: a woman aged 18 to 75 with a cervical HPV16 infection that either progressed to CIN3+ or cleared (not recorded which).

Note on this clone: The read ends 3 residues shy of where the CDR3 ends; the end is completed using the germline J gene. The genes are TRBV7-2 and TRBJ2-7; 12 nucleotides align to TRBD2. Germline trimming cut 7 bases from V and 6 bases from J; bases unmatched to any gene: 7. The CDR3 runs to 14 residues. Per the germline V gene, CDR1 is SGHTA and CDR2 is FQGNSA. This CDR3 reads CASNPTSGSVEQYF. The sequenced CDR3 bases are TGTGCCAGCAACCCGACTAGCGGGAGTGTCGAG.

Points on this clone: From the germline J gene comes the end of the CDR3, since the read stops 3 residues before it. The V call is TRBV5-8, the J call TRBJ2-3; D unresolved. The CDR3 consists of 15 residues. Trimming took 1 base from V and 0 from J, leaving 9 bases between them. The germline gives CDR1 SGHTS, CDR2 YDEGEE. CDR3 residues: CASSLRVTSTDTQYF. The DNA read from the CDR3 is TGTGCCAGCAGCTTGAGGGTTACTAGCACAGATACG. The full variable domain, completed using reference TRBV5-8 and TRBJ2-3, is EAGVTQSPTHLIKTRGQQATLRCSPISGHTSVYWYQQALGLGLQFLLWYDEGEERNRGNFPPRFSGRQFPNYSSELNVNALELEDSALYLCASSLRVTSTDTQYFGPGTRLTVL.

Details on this clone: The observed sequence ends 3 residues before the CDR3 terminus, with the missing tail filled in from the germline J gene. The chain couples TRBV4-2 to TRBJ2-2, with unresolved D. In germline, CDR1 is LGHNA, CDR2 YNFKEQ. V was clipped by 0 bases and J by 1 base, with 9 bases between them. This CDR3 comprises 16 residues. The part of the CDR3 DNA that was read is TGTGCCAGCAGCCAAGAAATCAGTGTGAACACCGGGGAG. This gives the protein CASSQEISVNTGE. The whole CDR3 reads CASSQEISVNTGELFF.

About this clone itself: The read falls 3 residues short of the CDR3 end, and the missing part is taken from the germline J gene. The chain links TRBV3-1 (or the pseudogene TRBV3-2) to TRBJ1-3; TRBD1 might be the D (6 bases). Looked up from germline, CDR1 is LGHDT and CDR2 is YNNKEL (reference sequence). This CDR3 comprises 15 residues. V dropped 4 bases and J dropped 0 bases, with 10 bases sitting between them. The covered CDR3 bases are TGTGCCAGCAGCCGCACCAGGGGCTCTGGAAACACC. Translating gives CASSRTRGSGNT. The entire CDR3 protein is CASSRTRGSGNTIYF.

As for this clone: The read comes to an end 3 residues before the CDR3 does, leaving the germline J gene to fill in the end. The rearrangement links TRBV10-3 to TRBJ2-7; D remains unclear. CDR1 and CDR2 (germline): ENHRY, SYGVKD. This CDR3 is built from 14 residues. The V gene lost 3 bases and the J gene lost 5 bases, with 14 bases spanning the gap. The sequenced CDR3 bases are TGTGCCATCAGTGATAATAATTCGGGTAACGAG. Translated, it gives CAISDNNSGNE. The full CDR3 is CAISDNNSGNEQYF.

Notes on this clone: The read stops 3 residues short of the end of the CDR3; the missing end is completed from the germline J gene. The chain couples TRBV9 to TRBJ2-7, with 9 nucleotides matching TRBD1. Germline V gene sequence: CDR1 SGDLS, CDR2 YYNGEE. The CDR3 length is 15 residues. Trimming removed 4 bases from V and 0 bases from J; junction bases left unmatched: 5. The DNA read from the CDR3 is TGTGCCAGCAGCCCAGACAGGGGGGCCTCCTACGAG. The encoded protein is CASSPDRGASYE. In full, the CDR3 reads CASSPDRGASYEQYF. Drawing the rest from reference TRBV9 and TRBJ2-7, the complete variable domain is DSGVTQTPKHLITATGQRVTLRCSPRSGDLSVYWYQQSLDQGLQFLIQYYNGEERAKGNILERFSAQQFPDLHSELNLSSLELGDSALYFCASSPDRGASYEQYFGPGTRLTVT.